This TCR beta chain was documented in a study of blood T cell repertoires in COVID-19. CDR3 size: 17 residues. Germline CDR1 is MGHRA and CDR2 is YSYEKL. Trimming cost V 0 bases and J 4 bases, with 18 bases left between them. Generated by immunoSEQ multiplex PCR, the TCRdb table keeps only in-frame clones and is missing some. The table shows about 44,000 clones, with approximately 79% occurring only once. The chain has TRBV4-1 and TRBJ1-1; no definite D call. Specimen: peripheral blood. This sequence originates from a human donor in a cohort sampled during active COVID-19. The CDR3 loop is CASSQEQSRVSSTEAFF. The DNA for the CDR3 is TGCGCCAGCAGCCAAGAACAGTCCAGAGTCTCAAGCACTGAAGCTTTCTTT.